These 24 T cell receptor beta chains were sequenced from one sample in a study of cytomegalovirus exposure and HLA in healthy donors. Profiled with immunoSEQ multiplex PCR; TCRdb holds only in-frame clones, not every one. There are about 360,000 clones in the sample; about nine tenths occur only once, and under 0.95% lies in the top ten. The sample was PBMCs. These receptors all come from a woman under 30 in good health and CMV-seronegative.

J is TRBJ2-1 and V is TRBV29-1; 13 positions match TRBD2. Germline CDR1 SQVTM, CDR2 ANQGSEA. The V gene end was trimmed by 6 bases and the J gene end by 6 bases; junction bases not matched to a gene: 8. The CDR3 is made up of 15 amino acids. CDR3 sequence (DNA): TGCAGCGTAGAATGGACTAGCGGGAGACCCAATGAGCAGTTCTTC. As protein: CSVEWTSGRPNEQFF.

This clone occurred once. The chain employs TRBV10-3 and TRBJ2-7, with TRBD2 as a possible D gene (5 bases). V gave up 3 bases and J gave up 3 bases, with 15 bases separating them. The CDR3 contains 15 residues. The germline V gene encodes CDR1 ENHRY and CDR2 SYGVKD. CDR3 region: CAISEPGKGDYEQYF. Here the CDR3 DNA reads TGTGCCATCAGTGAACCGGGAAAAGGCGACTACGAGCAGTACTTC.

V usage is TRBV4-1 and J usage is TRBJ2-1; 12 bases map to TRBD2. The CDR3 is 15 amino acids. V lost 2 bases, J lost 8 bases, and 4 bases stayed unmatched. Looked up from germline, CDR1 is MGHRA and CDR2 is YSYEKL. The CDR3 loop is CASSQTASGGDEQFF. In DNA form, the CDR3 reads TGCGCCAGCAGCCAAACGGCTAGCGGGGGGGATGAGCAGTTCTTC.

Points on this clone: Other DNA sequences in the sample encode the same CDR3. The chain combines TRBV27 with TRBJ1-5; TRBD1 matches at 10 bases. Germline V gene sequence: CDR1 MNHEY, CDR2 SMNVEV (reference sequence). The CDR3 totals 16 residues. The trim removed 2 bases at V and 2 bases at J, leaving 3 bases unmatched. This chain's CDR3 is CASSLRGTGGNQPQHF. The CDR3 nucleotides are TGTGCCAGCAGTTTACGGGGGACAGGGGGCAATCAGCCCCAGCATTTT.

On this clone itself: The same CDR3 arises from other DNA sequences in this sample as well. The chain combines TRBV6-4 with TRBJ2-7, with TRBD1 matching over 7 bases. Germline V gene data show CDR1 as MRHNA and CDR2 as SNTAGT. CDR3 size: 13 residues. V was pared by 2 bases and J by 7 bases, with 5 bases of the junction left unmatched. The CDR3 nucleotides are TGTGCCAGCAGTGACGGAGACAGGGAAGAGCAGTACTTC. This translates into CASSDGDREEQYF.

This clone was observed once. V is TRBV5-1 and J is TRBJ1-4; 7 nucleotides line up with TRBD1. The CDR3 sequence is 15 residues long. The germline V gene encodes CDR1 SGHRS and CDR2 YFSETQ. The V gene end was trimmed by 4 bases and the J gene end by 4 bases; junction bases not matched to a gene: 7. The CDR3 loop reads CASSPEGGSNEKLFF. CDR3 sequence (DNA): TGCGCCAGCAGCCCGGAAGGGGGCAGTAATGAAAAACTGTTTTTT.

The chain recombines TRBV7-9 with TRBJ2-1; 12 bases match TRBD2. CDR1 and CDR2 from the germline V gene are SEHNR and FQNEAQ (reference sequence). The trim removed 4 bases at V and 6 bases at J, leaving 4 bases unmatched. This CDR3 spans 15 amino acids. The CDR3 sequence: CASSSPGLAGNEQFF. The CDR3 bases are TGTGCCAGCAGCTCTCCGGGACTAGCGGGCAATGAGCAGTTCTTC.

This rearrangement joins TRBV30 to TRBJ2-3, with TRBD1 matching 11 bases. V trimming: 5 bases; J trimming: 4 bases; junction bases outside the gene matches: 5. Germline V CDR1 and CDR2: GTSNPN, SVGIG (reference sequence). This CDR3 is 14 amino acids long. CDR3 in amino acids: CAWAPGQGADTQYF. The CDR3 DNA sequence: TGTGCCTGGGCCCCGGGACAGGGGGCAGATACGCAGTATTTT.

The chain joins TRBV27 to TRBJ1-1, with D hard to call. Looked up from germline, CDR1 is MNHEY and CDR2 is SMNVEV (reference sequence). Deletions cut 1 base from V and 2 bases from J, with 8 bases between. CDR3 length equals 14 residues. In nucleotides, the CDR3 is TGTGCCAGCAGTTTATTGTCCGTTAACACTGAAGCTTTCTTT. Its protein is CASSLLSVNTEAFF.

CDR3 sequence (DNA): TGTGCCAGCAGTGTTAGGACTAGCGGGGGGGCGGGAGATACGCAGTATTTT. It translates to CASSVRTSGGAGDTQYF. The rearrangement joins TRBV6-1 to TRBJ2-3; the match to TRBD2 covers 15 bases. Germline values: CDR1 MNHNS, CDR2 SASEGT. This CDR3 has 17 residues. V was pared by 4 bases and J by 5 bases, with 7 bases of the junction left unmatched.

This clone was seen more than once but under ten times. This chain's CDR3 is CAWRGGENNSPLHF. The DNA of the CDR3 is TGTGCCTGGAGGGGGGGGGAGAATAATTCACCCCTCCACTTT. The genes are TRBV30 and TRBJ1-6; D is perhaps TRBD1 (5 bases). The CDR3 is made up of 14 amino acids. V was shortened by 3 bases and J by 5 bases, with 11 bases between the two germline ends. Germline CDR1 GTSNPN, CDR2 SVGIG (reference sequence).

The chain combines TRBV4-1 with TRBJ1-3, with D unresolved. V was trimmed by 8 bases and J by 0 bases, leaving 11 bases between them. Germline loops: CDR1 MGHRA, CDR2 YSYEKL. The CDR3 contains 14 residues. This CDR3 is CASGPITSGNTIYF. Here the CDR3 DNA reads TGCGCCAGCGGTCCTATCACCTCTGGAAACACCATATATTTT.

The V call is TRBV5-1, the J call TRBJ2-2; D ambiguous. Trimming took 0 bases from V and 0 from J, leaving 12 bases between them. CDR3 size: 17 residues. The germline V gene encodes CDR1 SGHRS and CDR2 YFSETQ. The CDR3 spells CASSLVPRLANTGELFF. Written as DNA, the CDR3 is TGCGCCAGCAGCTTGGTTCCTAGGCTAGCGAACACCGGGGAGCTGTTTTTT.

The V gene is TRBV6-5, the J gene TRBJ1-3, with D hard to call. The germline V gene has CDR1 MNHEY and CDR2 SVGAGI. CDR3 length: 13 amino acids. V was clipped by 0 bases and J by 6 bases, with 6 bases between them. Written as DNA, the CDR3 is TGTGCCAGCAGTTACTCTTCAGTAAACACCATATATTTT. Encoded protein: CASSYSSVNTIYF.

This clone has just a few counts. This chain joins TRBV6-5 and TRBJ1-5; TRBD1 agrees at 7 bases. V gave up 6 bases and J gave up 6 bases; unmatched junction bases: 5. CDR3 length: 13 residues. Germline V gives CDR1 MNHEY, CDR2 SVGAGI. CDR3 in amino acids: CASRADRAQPQHF. The CDR3 DNA reads TGTGCCAGCAGAGCTGACAGGGCTCAGCCCCAGCATTTT.

The rearrangement links TRBV2 to TRBJ2-4; tentative D call: TRBD1 (7 bases). The CDR3 is 18 amino acids. Germline CDR1 SNHLY, CDR2 FYNNEI. The ends were cut back, 6 bases at V and 8 bases at J, with 29 bases in the middle. In DNA form, the CDR3 reads TGTGCCAGCAGGGAGAGCATAGGACAGGCCAGCCGGAGGGACATTCAGTACTTC. Translation gives CASRESIGQASRRDIQYF.

The rearrangement links TRBV30 to TRBJ2-7, with D possibly TRBD1 on 6 matching bases. The CDR3 runs 12 residues. Between the trimmed V and J ends, which lost 1 base and 7 bases, there was a span of 11 bases. CDR1 GTSNPN and CDR2 SVGIG come from the germline V gene (reference sequence). The CDR3 DNA follows: TGTGCCTGGAGTGATACAGGGTTTGAGCAGTACTTC. The encoded protein is CAWSDTGFEQYF.

The CDR3 protein is CASSPTGFSYEQYF. CDR3 nucleotide sequence: TGTGCCAGCAGTCCCACAGGGTTCTCCTACGAGCAGTACTTC. This chain links TRBV28 with TRBJ2-7; possibly TRBD1 for D (6 bases). The CDR3 length is 14 residues. The germline V gene encodes CDR1 MDHEN and CDR2 SYDVKM. Trimming left V 5 bases short and J 0 bases short, with 11 bases between.

This clone has only one observation. The chain recombines TRBV27 with TRBJ2-3; 7 positions agree with TRBD2. CDR1 MNHEY and CDR2 SMNVEV come from the germline V gene (reference sequence). The CDR3 is 19 residues long. The J segment lost 0 bases and the V segment lost 2 bases, leaving 14 bases of the junction unmatched. This CDR3 is CASSLRVSREMDSTDTQYF. The CDR3 region has the DNA TGTGCCAGCAGTTTAAGGGTCTCGCGGGAGATGGATAGCACAGATACGCAGTATTTT.

V gene TRBV9 combines with J gene TRBJ2-1; 10 bases are shared with TRBD2. The CDR3 totals 15 residues. The junction had 7 bases not matched to a gene; V was cut back by 6 bases and J by 4 bases. Germline V CDR1 and CDR2: SGDLS, YYNGEE. In DNA, the CDR3 is TGTGCCAGCACTAGCGGACTAGCGGAATACAATGAGCAGTTCTTC. Its translation is CASTSGLAEYNEQFF.

The chain employs TRBV15 and TRBJ1-1, with D maybe TRBD1 (5 bases). This CDR3 comprises 17 residues. Deletions cut 1 base from V and 5 bases from J, with 20 bases between. Germline V gene sequence: CDR1 LNHNV, CDR2 YYDKDF (reference sequence). The CDR3 DNA follows: TGTGCCACCAGCAGAGTCACCCTAGGCGCAGGGTTGACTGAAGCTTTCTTT. Its translation is CATSRVTLGAGLTEAFF.

The rearrangement links TRBV5-1 to TRBJ2-1, with TRBD2 identical over 10 bases. Per the germline V gene, CDR1 is SGHRS and CDR2 is YFSETQ. This CDR3 contains 13 residues. V gave up 4 bases and J gave up 9 bases; unmatched junction bases: 4. CDR3 DNA: TGCGCCAGCAGCCAGCGGGAGGGCCTTGAGCAGTTCTTC. Encoded protein: CASSQREGLEQFF.

The chain recombines TRBV11-2 with TRBJ2-7, with 7 nucleotides matching TRBD1. V was pared by 4 bases and J by 4 bases, with 10 bases of the junction left unmatched. This CDR3 spans 15 amino acids. In germline, CDR1 is SGHAT, CDR2 FQNNGV. CDR3 DNA sequence: TGTGCCAGCAGCTCAAACAGGGGTGAAGAGTACGAGCAGTACTTC. It specifies CASSSNRGEEYEQYF. The full variable domain, its missing parts supplied by reference TRBV11-2 and TRBJ2-7, is EAGVAQSPRYKIIEKRQSVAFWCNPISGHATLYWYQQILGQGPKLLIQFQNNGVVDDSQLPKDRFSAERLKGVDSTLKIQPAKLEDSAVYLCASSSNRGEEYEQYFGPGTRLTVT.

The rearrangement uses TRBV30 and TRBJ2-7; D may be TRBD1 (6 bases). Trimming took 2 bases from V and 3 from J, leaving 14 bases between them. There are 14 residues in the CDR3. Germline CDR1 GTSNPN, CDR2 SVGIG (reference sequence). CDR3 amino acids: CAWSTRTARYEQYF. The CDR3 DNA sequence: TGTGCCTGGAGTACTCGGACAGCCCGCTACGAGCAGTACTTC.